This T cell receptor beta chain was captured in a study of shared clonotypes between healthy human individuals. This clone was counted between two and nine times. V shed 5 bases, J shed 4 bases, and the junction held 3 bases outside the gene matches. This CDR3 region has 12 residues. The germline V gene encodes CDR1 GTSNPN and CDR2 SVGIG (reference sequence). The data were produced by immunoSEQ multiplex PCR, yet TCRdb's version contains in-frame clones alone and is incomplete. The sample holds more than 2,000,000 clones, more than 90% seen once. Sequenced: naive CD4+ T cells sorted from blood. The subset denotes: CD45RA+ positively selected. This clonotype originated in a young man in good health. V usage is TRBV30 and J usage is TRBJ1-1, with TRBD1 matching 8 bases. The CDR3, as DNA: TGTGCCTGGGCACAGGGGGGCACTGAAGCTTTCTTT. The encoded protein is CAWAQGGTEAFF.